The entry below gives a single T cell receptor (beta chain) sequence along with its context. Its antigen is not identified. This record belongs to a study of CXCR3-negative and CXCR3-positive naive CD8 T cells. General study points: Diversity ran similarly high across both naive subsets but far lower in memory CD8+ cells. Whereas memory cells differed, naive CXCR3-negative and CXCR3-positive cells shared similar TRBV-TRBJ usage. Expression of CXCR3 was partially reduced after cryopreservation, and fresh PBMCs were used in most assays.

Preparation of TRB cDNA libraries relied on 5' RACE carrying UMI labels. TCRdb re-called the 5' RACE reads, yielding one record per CDR3 amino acid sequence without DNA. This sample's table reports about 130,000 distinct CDR3 sequences. The CDR3 length is 16 residues. The V call is TRBV12-3 or TRBV12-4, the J call TRBJ2-7; no DNA is available, so the TRBD1 call from TCRdb remains unchecked. The specimen sequenced was naive CXCR3- CD8+ T cells from blood. Subset specified: CD45RO-CCR7+CD27+CD95- naive CD8+ T cells lacking CXCR3 (TNR3-). The receptor was isolated from a human donor in good health. Some clones in this sample may be carry-over from other donors' samples. The CDR3 here is CASSFGVEGYFYEQYF.